The rows below give T cell receptor beta chains drawn from one sample of a study of cytomegalovirus exposure and HLA in healthy donors. The protocol was immunoSEQ multiplex PCR, while the TCRdb copy is restricted to in-frame clones and leaves out a portion. The sample carries a few hundred thousand clones, about 74% recorded once. Sample: PBMCs. All receptors come from a middle-aged man in good health and CMV-seronegative. The CDR3 runs from the conserved cysteine through the conserved F or W. D genes are given only for firm matches. Part of the rows lack a size; the others show once, few, many or a class for expanded clones.

d_gene: NA; abundance: NA; v_gene: TRBV19; j_gene: TRBJ1-2; CDR3aa: CASSINSPNYGYTF; CDR3nt: TGTGCCAGTAGTATAAACAGTCCTAACTATGGCTACACCTTC
d_gene: NA; abundance: NA; v_gene: TRBV29-1; j_gene: TRBJ2-5; CDR3aa: CSVVNSQETQYF; CDR3nt: TGCAGCGTTGTCAACTCCCAAGAGACCCAGTACTTC
d_gene: NA; abundance: NA; v_gene: TRBV27; j_gene: TRBJ2-2; CDR3aa: CASSLIGGNTGELFF; CDR3nt: TGTGCCAGCAGTTTAATCGGGGGGAACACCGGGGAGCTGTTTTTT
d_gene: NA; abundance: once; v_gene: TRBV27; j_gene: TRBJ1-2; CDR3aa: CATRGGEGYTF; CDR3nt: TGTGCCACCCGGGGGGGGGAGGGCTACACCTTC
d_gene: TRBD1; abundance: NA; v_gene: TRBV19; j_gene: TRBJ1-4; CDR3aa: CASSIEYWTGGIEKLFF; CDR3nt: TGTGCCAGTAGTATAGAGTACTGGACAGGGGGCATCGAAAAACTGTTTTTT
d_gene: TRBD1; abundance: NA; v_gene: TRBV27; j_gene: TRBJ2-7; CDR3aa: CATLRQGSYEQYF; CDR3nt: TGTGCCACCCTGCGACAGGGCTCCTACGAGCAGTACTTC
d_gene: NA; abundance: NA; v_gene: TRBV15; j_gene: TRBJ2-5; CDR3aa: CATSSEKGETQYF; CDR3nt: TGTGCCACCAGCAGCGAAAAGGGGGAGACCCAGTACTTC
d_gene: TRBD1; abundance: NA; v_gene: TRBV4-1; j_gene: TRBJ1-5; CDR3aa: CASSQDEGAKPQHF; CDR3nt: TGCGCCAGCAGCCAAGATGAGGGGGCGAAGCCCCAGCATTTT
d_gene: NA; abundance: NA; v_gene: TRBV6-6; j_gene: TRBJ2-6; CDR3aa: CASSYSSAGANVLTF; CDR3nt: TGTGCCAGCAGTTACTCGTCTGCTGGGGCCAACGTCCTGACTTTC
d_gene: TRBD1; abundance: NA; v_gene: TRBV19; j_gene: TRBJ2-3; CDR3aa: CASSATGMGAQYF; CDR3nt: TGTGCCAGTAGCGCGACAGGGATGGGCGCTCAGTATTTT
d_gene: TRBD1; abundance: NA; v_gene: TRBV23-1; j_gene: TRBJ2-7; CDR3aa: CASTQRTGGYEEQYF; CDR3nt: TGCGCCAGCACACAAAGGACAGGGGGCTATGAGGAGCAGTACTTC
d_gene: NA; abundance: NA; v_gene: TRBV6-6; j_gene: TRBJ2-2; CDR3aa: CASSYSGYSNTGELFF; CDR3nt: TGTGCCAGCAGTTACTCGGGCTACAGTAACACCGGGGAGCTGTTTTTT
d_gene: TRBD1; abundance: NA; v_gene: TRBV19; j_gene: TRBJ1-5; CDR3aa: CASGTGVNQPQHF; CDR3nt: TGTGCCAGTGGAACAGGGGTGAATCAGCCCCAGCATTTT
d_gene: NA; abundance: NA; v_gene: TRBV5-8; j_gene: TRBJ1-2; CDR3aa: CASSLVAAGEYGYTF; CDR3nt: TGTGCCAGCAGCTTGGTCGCGGCAGGGGAGTATGGCTACACCTTC
d_gene: NA; abundance: NA; v_gene: TRBV4-1; j_gene: TRBJ1-2; CDR3aa: CASSQGRTRDYGYTF; CDR3nt: TGCGCCAGCAGCCAAGGACGGACTCGGGACTATGGCTACACCTTC
d_gene: NA; abundance: NA; v_gene: TRBV4-3; j_gene: TRBJ1-4; CDR3aa: CASSQEPGKKLFF; CDR3nt: TGCGCCAGCAGCCAAGAACCAGGGAAAAAACTGTTTTTT
d_gene: NA; abundance: once; v_gene: TRBV4-2; j_gene: TRBJ1-2; CDR3aa: CASSPGTHGYTF; CDR3nt: TGTGCCAGCAGCCCAGGTACCCATGGCTACACCTTC
d_gene: TRBD1; abundance: NA; v_gene: TRBV5-6; j_gene: TRBJ2-2; CDR3aa: CASSSLQGALPGELFF; CDR3nt: TGTGCCAGCAGCTCCTTACAGGGGGCGCTCCCCGGGGAGCTGTTTTTT